This TCR beta chain was sequenced for a study of T cell responses to AZD1222 COVID-19 vaccine. Clones were read by immunoSEQ multiplex PCR, and TCRdb kept only the in-frame ones, dropping some. The repertoire consists of 120,000 to 150,000 clones, with around nine tenths occurring once and the leading ten covering 4.7%. This CDR3 has 15 residues. Unmatched junction bases numbered 9, after V lost 5 bases and J lost 3 bases. Germline CDR1 and CDR2: MNHEY and SVGEGT. This TCR came from an adult in good health. The chain employs TRBV6-2 or TRBV6-3 and TRBJ1-2, with TRBD1 matching 7 bases. The input for sequencing was peripheral blood, taken on day 0 of AZD1222 vaccination. CDR3 loop: CASSDPGGKDYGYTF. The CDR3 nucleotides read TGTGCCAGCAGTGACCCAGGGGGTAAAGACTATGGCTACACCTTC.